A single T cell receptor beta chain is shown here with its context. How the authors handled the data: Reference gene primer amplification gave estimated nucleated cell counts. TCRdb keeps only in-frame clones here, not all; method: immunoSEQ multiplex PCR. V and J calls and clone size are those listed in that table; D and trimming were worked out from the DNA. The sample lists tens of thousands of clones, over 70% occurring once. With 0 bases removed from V and 4 bases from J, the gap between germline ends came to 4 bases. CDR1 is PRHDT and CDR2 is FYEKMQ in the germline V gene (reference sequence). The CDR3 is 13 amino acids. These data come from a study of blood T cell repertoires in COVID-19. Whole-study context: Italy, Spain and the United States were the sources of the convalescent and acute COVID-19 samples. PBMCs, B-cell-depleted T cells, or T cells were the source of the cDNA or gDNA that made up the material.

This sequence joins TRBV13 and TRBJ1-3; D is unresolved. The receptor was derived from a man of 80 years or more with active or convalescent COVID-19. Input material: peripheral blood. The CDR3: CASSLGAGNTIYF. The DNA of the CDR3 is TGTGCCAGCAGCTTAGGAGCGGGAAACACCATATATTTT.